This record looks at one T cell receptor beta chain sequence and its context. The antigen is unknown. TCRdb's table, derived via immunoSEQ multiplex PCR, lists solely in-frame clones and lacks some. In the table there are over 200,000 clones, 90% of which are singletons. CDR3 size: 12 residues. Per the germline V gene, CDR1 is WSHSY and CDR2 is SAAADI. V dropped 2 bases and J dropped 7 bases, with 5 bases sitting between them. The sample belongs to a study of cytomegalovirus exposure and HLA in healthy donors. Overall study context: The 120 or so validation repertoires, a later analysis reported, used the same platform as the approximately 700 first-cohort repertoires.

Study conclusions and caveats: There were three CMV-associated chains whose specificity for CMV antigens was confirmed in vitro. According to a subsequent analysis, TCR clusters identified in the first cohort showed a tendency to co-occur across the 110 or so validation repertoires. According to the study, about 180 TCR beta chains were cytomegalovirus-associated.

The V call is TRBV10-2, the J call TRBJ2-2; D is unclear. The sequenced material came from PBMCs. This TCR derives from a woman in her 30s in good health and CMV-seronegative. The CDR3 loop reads CASSEHGGELFF. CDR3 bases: TGCGCCAGCAGTGAGCATGGCGGGGAGCTGTTTTTT.